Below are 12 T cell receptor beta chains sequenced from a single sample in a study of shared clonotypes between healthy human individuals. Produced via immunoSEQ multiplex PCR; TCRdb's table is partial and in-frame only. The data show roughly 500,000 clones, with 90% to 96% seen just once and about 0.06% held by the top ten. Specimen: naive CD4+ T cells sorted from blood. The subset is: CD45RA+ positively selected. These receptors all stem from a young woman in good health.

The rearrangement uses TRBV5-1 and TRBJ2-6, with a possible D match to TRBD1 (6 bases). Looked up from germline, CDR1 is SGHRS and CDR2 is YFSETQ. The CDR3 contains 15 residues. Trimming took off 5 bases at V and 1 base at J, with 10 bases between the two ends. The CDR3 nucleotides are TGCGCCAGCAGGGCGACAGGTTCTGGGGCCAACGTCCTGACTTTC. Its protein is CASRATGSGANVLTF.

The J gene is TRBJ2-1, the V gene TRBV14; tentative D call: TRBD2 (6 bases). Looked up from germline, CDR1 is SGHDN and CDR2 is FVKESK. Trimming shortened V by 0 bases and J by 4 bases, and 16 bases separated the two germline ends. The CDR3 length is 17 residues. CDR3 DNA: TGTGCCAGCAGCCAAGACATCCGACTAGTTGGATACAATGAGCAGTTCTTC. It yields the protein CASSQDIRLVGYNEQFF.

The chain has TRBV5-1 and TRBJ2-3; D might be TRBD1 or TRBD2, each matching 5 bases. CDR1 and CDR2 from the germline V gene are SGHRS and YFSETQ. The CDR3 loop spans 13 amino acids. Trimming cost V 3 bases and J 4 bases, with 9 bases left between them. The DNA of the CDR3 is TGCGCCAGCAGCTCAGGGAGAGCAGATACGCAGTATTTT. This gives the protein CASSSGRADTQYF.

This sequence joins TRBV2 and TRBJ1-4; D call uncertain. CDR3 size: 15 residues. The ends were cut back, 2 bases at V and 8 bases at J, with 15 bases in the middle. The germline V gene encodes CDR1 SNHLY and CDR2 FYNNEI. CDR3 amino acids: CASSESGIEEEKLFF. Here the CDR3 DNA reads TGTGCCAGCAGTGAAAGCGGGATTGAGGAAGAAAAACTGTTTTTT. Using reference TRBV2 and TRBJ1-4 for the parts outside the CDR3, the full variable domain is EPEVTQTPSHQVTQMGQEVILRCVPISNHLYFYWYRQILGQKVEFLVSFYNNEISEKSEIFDDQFSVERPDGSNFTLKIRSTKLEDSAMYFCASSESGIEEEKLFFGSGTQLSVL.

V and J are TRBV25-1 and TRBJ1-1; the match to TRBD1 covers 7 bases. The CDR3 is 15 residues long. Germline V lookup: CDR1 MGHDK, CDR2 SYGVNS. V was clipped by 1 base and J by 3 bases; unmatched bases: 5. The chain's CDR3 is CASSESRTGDTEAFF. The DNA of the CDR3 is TGTGCCAGCAGTGAATCCCGGACAGGAGACACTGAAGCTTTCTTT.

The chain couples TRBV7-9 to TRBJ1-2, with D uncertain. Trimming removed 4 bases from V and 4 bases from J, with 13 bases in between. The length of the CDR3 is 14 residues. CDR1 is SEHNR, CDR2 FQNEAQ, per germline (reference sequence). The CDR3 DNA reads TGTGCCAGCAGCTCAGGTCCGACTTTCTATGGCTACACCTTC. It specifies CASSSGPTFYGYTF.

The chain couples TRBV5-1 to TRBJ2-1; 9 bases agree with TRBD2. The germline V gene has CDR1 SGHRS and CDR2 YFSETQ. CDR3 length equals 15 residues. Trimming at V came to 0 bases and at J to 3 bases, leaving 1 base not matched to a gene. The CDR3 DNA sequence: TGCGCCAGCAGCTTGGATAGCGGGAGCTACAATGAGCAGTTCTTC. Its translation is CASSLDSGSYNEQFF.

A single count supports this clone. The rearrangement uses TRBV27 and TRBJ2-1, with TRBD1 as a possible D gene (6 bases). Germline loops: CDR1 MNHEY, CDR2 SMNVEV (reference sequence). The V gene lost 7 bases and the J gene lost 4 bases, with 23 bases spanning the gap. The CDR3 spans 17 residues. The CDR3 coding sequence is TGTGCCAGCACTTACCGAGGACAGTCCCCGATTTACAATGAGCAGTTCTTC. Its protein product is CASTYRGQSPIYNEQFF.

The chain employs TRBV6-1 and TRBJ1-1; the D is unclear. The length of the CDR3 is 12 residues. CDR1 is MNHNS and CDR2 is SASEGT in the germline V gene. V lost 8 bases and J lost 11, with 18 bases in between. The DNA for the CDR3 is TGTGCCAGCGTTATGAAAAGCGATCGGGCTTTCTTT. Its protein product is CASVMKSDRAFF.

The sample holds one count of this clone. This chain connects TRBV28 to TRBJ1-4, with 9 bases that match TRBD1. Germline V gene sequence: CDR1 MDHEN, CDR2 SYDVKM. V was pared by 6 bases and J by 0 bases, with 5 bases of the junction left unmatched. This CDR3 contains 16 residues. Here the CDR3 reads CASSMGQGSTNEKLFF. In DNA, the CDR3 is TGTGCCAGCAGCATGGGACAGGGCTCAACTAATGAAAAACTGTTTTTT.

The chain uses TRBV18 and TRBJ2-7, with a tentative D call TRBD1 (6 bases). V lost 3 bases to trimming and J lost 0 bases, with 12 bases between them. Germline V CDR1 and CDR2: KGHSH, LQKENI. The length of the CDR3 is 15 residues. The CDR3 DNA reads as TGTGCCAGCTCACCCGGACAGCCGGACTCCTACGAGCAGTACTTC. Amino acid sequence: CASSPGQPDSYEQYF.

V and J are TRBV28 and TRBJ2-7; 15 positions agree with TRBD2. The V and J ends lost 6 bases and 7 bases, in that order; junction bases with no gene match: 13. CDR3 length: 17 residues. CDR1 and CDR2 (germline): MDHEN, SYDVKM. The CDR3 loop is CASSDPRGTSGRSEQYF. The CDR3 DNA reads TGTGCCAGCAGCGATCCCCGGGGGACTAGCGGGAGGAGTGAGCAGTACTTC.